This T cell receptor (beta chain) was sequenced during a study of OX40 agonist ivuxolimab in advanced cancers. In the study overall: Ivuxolimab, an agonistic anti-OX40 (CD134) antibody, was given to patients. Study results and caveats: On average, a greater number of expanded clones characterised CD8+ T cells relative to CD4+. Relatively little clonal expansion, among the lowest observed, appeared in partial responders at 0.1-3.0 mg/kg.

Repertoires were generated with immunoSEQ multiplex PCR, while TCRdb's copy carries only in-frame clones and drops some. Counted here are about 100,000 clones, about 91% occurring once; the ten biggest clones make up approximately 0.54%. With respect to this clone: Its antigen remains unknown.

Germline V lookup: CDR1 SGHTA, CDR2 FQGNSA. Trimming left V 7 bases short and J 4 bases short, with 14 bases between. This CDR3 region has 14 residues. Blood got drawn at baseline, again on cycle 4 day 1, and then on cycle 7 day 1. The chain links TRBV7-2 to TRBJ1-5; D gene uncertain. The sequences come from CD4+ or CD8+ T cells sorted from blood, collected in a trial of the OX40 agonist ivuxolimab. The TCR comes from an adult with an advanced solid tumor such as melanoma, head and neck, liver or kidney cancer. CDR3 coding DNA: TGTGCCAGCAACGAATACGGAAATAATCAGCCCCAGCATTTT. Protein product: CASNEYGNNQPQHF.